The clone carrying this T cell receptor beta chain is a singleton in its sample. Antigen: not known. These data belong to a study of cytomegalovirus exposure and HLA in healthy donors. As for the study in general: For the roughly 400 genotyped donors, approximately 82% fell within the Caucasian-associated ancestry cluster. The study, taken as a whole, reports: Per a prior analysis, the majority of TCR beta V segments were productive roughly 90% or roughly 30% of the time. An observed cluster of highly shared sequence variants was recorded as a likely sequencing artifact.

Researchers ran the PCR with 60 Vbeta and 13 Jbeta primers. Libraries were prepared by immunoSEQ multiplex PCR; TCRdb keeps only in-frame clonotypes and omits some of them. This sample has about 100,000 clones, with 70% to 85% found just once. This receptor was identified in a male donor in good health and CMV-seronegative. The sequenced material came from PBMCs.

CDR3 protein: CASRALILAGGFSYNEQFF. In DNA, the CDR3 is TGTGCCAGCAGAGCCCTTATCCTAGCGGGAGGTTTCTCCTACAATGAGCAGTTCTTC. This rearrangement joins TRBV2 to TRBJ2-1; TRBD2 agrees at 11 bases. The junction had 13 bases not matched to a gene; V was cut back by 6 bases and J by 0 bases. Germline V gives CDR1 SNHLY, CDR2 FYNNEI. The CDR3 loop spans 19 amino acids.